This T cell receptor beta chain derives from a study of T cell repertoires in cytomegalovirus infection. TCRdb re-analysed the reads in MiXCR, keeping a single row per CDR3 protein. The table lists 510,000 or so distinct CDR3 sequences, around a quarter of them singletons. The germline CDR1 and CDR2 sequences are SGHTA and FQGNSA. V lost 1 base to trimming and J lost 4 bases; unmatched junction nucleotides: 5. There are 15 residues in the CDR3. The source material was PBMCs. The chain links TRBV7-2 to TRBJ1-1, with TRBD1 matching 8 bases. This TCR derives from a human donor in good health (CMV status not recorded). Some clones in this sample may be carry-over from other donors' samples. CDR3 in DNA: TGTGCCAGCAGCTTAGAAAGGACAGGGTTCACTGAAGCTTTCTTT. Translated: CASSLERTGFTEAFF.